Many counts were recorded for the clone carrying this TCR beta chain. This CDR3 comprises 14 residues. CDR1 is LGHDT, CDR2 YNNKEL, per germline (reference sequence). With 1 base removed from V and 4 bases from J, the gap between germline ends came to 10 bases. Construction of the TCRbeta library involved unique molecular identifiers. From the PCR reads, TCRdb called clonotypes with MiXCR, one entry per CDR3 protein. The sample lists roughly 340,000 distinct CDR3 sequences, roughly 15% occurring once. The source of the sample is a study of T-cell reconstitution after alpha-beta-depleted transplantation in children.

This material consisted of PBMCs, mostly from graft donor cells, taken 360 days after TCRalphabeta/CD19-depleted stem cell transplant. This TCR was sampled from a male patient between 2 and 10 years old who had a stem cell transplant for acute lymphoblastic leukemia, so the T cells may come from the graft donor. This chain uses TRBV3-1 with TRBJ2-5, with D unclear. The DNA for the CDR3 is TGTGCCAGCAGCCAAGTGCTCGAGTTAGAGACCCAGTACTTC. Translated, it gives CASSQVLELETQYF.